The 14 T cell receptor beta chains listed next were all sequenced from one sample in a study of blood T cell repertoires in COVID-19 (dated by TCRdb to between 2020 and 2021). The library was produced with the immunoSEQ multiplex PCR assay. Not all clones reach the TCRdb copy of this immuneACCESS table, which keeps in-frame sequences only. Checked studies attribute under half of the gap to unresolved V genes and leave the rest unexplained. The sample table lists about 350,000 clones, over 75% of them with a count of one. Of the sample, approximately 1% falls within the top ten clones. The sample consisted of PBMCs or T cells enriched from blood (not recorded which). The receptor source for this set is a woman in her twenties or thirties who had recovered from COVID-19.

As to this clone: This CDR3 is also generated by other DNA sequences in the sample. The J gene is TRBJ2-7, the V gene TRBV12-3 or TRBV12-4; 10 bases are shared with TRBD1. This CDR3 region has 13 residues. Unmatched junction bases numbered 5, after V lost 5 bases and J lost 7 bases. The CDR3 reads CASSLRQGAEQYF. CDR3 nucleotide sequence: TGTGCCAGCAGTCTTCGACAGGGGGCTGAGCAGTACTTC.

This chain joins TRBV4-3 and TRBJ1-6; 7 nucleotides line up with TRBD1. Losses at the gene ends were 4 bases for V and 8 bases for J; bases not matched to a gene: 14. CDR3 length: 17 amino acids. The germline CDR1 and CDR2 sequences are LGHNA and YSLEER. The CDR3 sequence is CASSPHGEGQAHSPLHF. CDR3 nucleotides: TGCGCCAGCAGCCCCCACGGGGAAGGACAGGCCCATTCACCCCTCCACTTT.

The J gene is TRBJ2-1, the V gene TRBV5-1; 12 positions match TRBD2. This CDR3 is 16 amino acids long. The V gene's germline CDR1 is SGHRS and CDR2 YFSETQ. The V and J ends lost 5 bases and 8 bases, in that order; junction bases with no gene match: 11. CDR3 coding DNA: TGCGCCAGCAGGCGACTAGCGGGGGCCTCGTCGGATGAGCAGTTCTTC. The encoded protein is CASRRLAGASSDEQFF.

This clone was found a few times. This chain links TRBV28 with TRBJ1-1; 7 bases match TRBD1. Germline CDR1 and CDR2: MDHEN and SYDVKM. The CDR3 has 13 amino acids. V trimming: 6 bases; J trimming: 0 bases; junction bases outside the gene matches: 1. CDR3 in amino acids: CASRGQLNTEAFF. The CDR3 region has the DNA TGTGCCAGCAGGGGACAGCTGAACACTGAAGCTTTCTTT.

The rearrangement joins TRBV28 to TRBJ2-5, with D possibly matching TRBD1 (5 bases). The CDR3 is 15 amino acids. Germline V gene sequence: CDR1 MDHEN, CDR2 SYDVKM. Trimming took off 2 bases at V and 1 base at J, with 11 bases between the two ends. The CDR3 region is CASSLTNRFQETQYF. In DNA, the CDR3 is TGTGCCAGCAGTTTAACAAACAGGTTCCAAGAGACCCAGTACTTC.

The rearrangement links TRBV18 to TRBJ1-5; D gene unclear. The CDR3 is 14 residues long. Trimming took off 0 bases at V and 9 bases at J, with 12 bases between the two ends. CDR1 is KGHSH and CDR2 is LQKENI in the germline V gene. The CDR3 protein is CASSPPEGARPQHF. The CDR3 region has the DNA TGTGCCAGCTCACCACCGGAGGGAGCCCGGCCCCAGCATTTT.

The CDR3 DNA reads TGTGCCAGCAGCCCAAGCCGACTACGGGACAGGGCAAGTTCACCCCTCCACTTT. Its translation is CASSPSRLRDRASSPLHF. The chain combines TRBV5-6 with TRBJ1-6, with 9 nucleotides matching TRBD1. The CDR3 is 18 residues long. Trimming removed 4 bases from V and 9 bases from J; junction bases left unmatched: 17. In germline, CDR1 is SGHDT, CDR2 YYEEEE. Full variable domain (outside the CDR3, taken from reference TRBV5-6 and TRBJ1-6): DAGVTQSPTHLIKTRGQQVTLRCSPKSGHDTVSWYQQALGQGPQFIFQYYEEEERQRGNFPDRFSGHQFPNYSSELNVNALLLGDSALYLCASSPSRLRDRASSPLHFGNGTRLTVT.

This rearrangement joins TRBV9 to TRBJ1-1; 9 bases agree with TRBD1. The junction had 19 bases not matched to a gene; V was cut back by 1 base and J by 0 bases. The CDR3 is 21 amino acids. Germline V lookup: CDR1 SGDLS, CDR2 YYNGEE. The CDR3 DNA reads as TGTGCCAGCAGCGTATGGGACAGGGCACAACCTACCGCGACCTTGAACACTGAAGCTTTCTTT. Protein product: CASSVWDRAQPTATLNTEAFF.

The chain joins TRBV10-1 to TRBJ2-7, with D possibly matching TRBD1 (5 bases). The CDR3 is 13 residues long. Germline values: CDR1 WNHNN, CDR2 SYGVQD (reference sequence). V was cut by 8 bases and J by 7 bases, with 18 bases left in between. The CDR3 is CASLDRRAREQYF. The CDR3 DNA reads TGCGCCAGCCTAGATCGCAGGGCGCGAGAGCAGTACTTC.

The chain couples TRBV20-1 to TRBJ2-7, with D tentatively TRBD2 (5 bases). CDR1 DFQATT and CDR2 SNEGSKA come from the germline V gene (reference sequence). The CDR3 is 13 residues long. The V and J ends lost 3 bases and 2 bases respectively, with 11 bases between them. The CDR3 here is CSASSGVPYEQYF. CDR3 DNA: TGCAGTGCTAGTTCCGGGGTCCCCTACGAGCAGTACTTC.

This clone was observed a few times. The same CDR3 arises from other DNA sequences in this sample as well. CDR3 DNA: TGTGCCAGCAGCCCGGGACAGTATGGCTACACCTTC. Encoded protein: CASSPGQYGYTF. The chain carries TRBV12-3 or TRBV12-4 and TRBJ1-2, with TRBD1 matching 7 bases. The CDR3 spans 12 residues. J lost 5 bases, V lost 6 bases, and 3 bases had no gene match.

The chain recombines TRBV18 with TRBJ1-2; TRBD1 is a possible D gene (6 bases). V lost 3 bases to trimming and J lost 8 bases, with 10 bases between them. The CDR3 is 12 residues long. Germline V CDR1 and CDR2: KGHSH, LQKENI. As DNA, the CDR3 is TGTGCCAGCTCACCCGAGGGGGAAGGCTACACCTTC. It translates to CASSPEGEGYTF.

The V gene is TRBV1, the J gene TRBJ2-6; TRBD2, the table's D call, lacks a check against the DNA. TRBV1 constitutes a pseudogene. This CDR3 has 19 amino acids. DNA for the CDR3: TGCACCAGCAGCCAGAGGCCTAGCGGGCCGACCTCTGGGGCCAACGTCCTGACTTTC. Its translation: CTSSQRPSGPTSGANVLTF.

The V call is TRBV5-1, the J call TRBJ1-4, with unresolved D. Germline V CDR1 and CDR2: SGHRS, YFSETQ. The CDR3 loop spans 13 amino acids. Deletions cut 4 bases from V and 7 bases from J, with 11 bases between. This CDR3 reads CASSTGLGEKLFF. CDR3 nucleotide sequence: TGCGCCAGCAGCACCGGACTGGGTGAAAAACTGTTTTTT.